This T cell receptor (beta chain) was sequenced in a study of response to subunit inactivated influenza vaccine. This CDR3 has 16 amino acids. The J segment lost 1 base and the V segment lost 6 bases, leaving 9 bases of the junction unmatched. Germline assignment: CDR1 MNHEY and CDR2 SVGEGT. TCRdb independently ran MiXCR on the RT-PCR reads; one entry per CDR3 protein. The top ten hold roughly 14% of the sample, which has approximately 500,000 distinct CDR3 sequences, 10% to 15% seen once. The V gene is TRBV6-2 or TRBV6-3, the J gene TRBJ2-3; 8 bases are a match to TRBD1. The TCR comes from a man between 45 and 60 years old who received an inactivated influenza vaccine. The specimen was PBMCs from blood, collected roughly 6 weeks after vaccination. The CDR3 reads CASSPGQGRGTDTQYF. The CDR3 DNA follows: TGTGCCAGCAGCCCCGGACAGGGACGAGGCACAGATACGCAGTATTTT.